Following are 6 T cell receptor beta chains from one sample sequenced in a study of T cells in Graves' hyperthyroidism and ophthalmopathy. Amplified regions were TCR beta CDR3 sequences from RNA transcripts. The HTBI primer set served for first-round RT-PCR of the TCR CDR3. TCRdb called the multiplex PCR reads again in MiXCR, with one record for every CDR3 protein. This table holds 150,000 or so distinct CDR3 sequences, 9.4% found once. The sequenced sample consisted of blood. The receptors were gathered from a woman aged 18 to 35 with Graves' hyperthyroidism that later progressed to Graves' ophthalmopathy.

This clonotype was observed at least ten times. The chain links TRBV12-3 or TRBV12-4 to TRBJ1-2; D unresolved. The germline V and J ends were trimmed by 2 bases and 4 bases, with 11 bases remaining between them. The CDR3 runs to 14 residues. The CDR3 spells CASSLKRNSYGYTF. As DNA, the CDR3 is TGTGCCAGCAGTTTAAAACGAAACTCCTATGGCTACACCTTC.

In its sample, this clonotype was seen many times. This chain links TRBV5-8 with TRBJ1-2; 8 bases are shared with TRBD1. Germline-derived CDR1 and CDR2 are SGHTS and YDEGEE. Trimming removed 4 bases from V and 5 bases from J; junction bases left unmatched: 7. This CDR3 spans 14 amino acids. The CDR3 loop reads CASSPTGEGYGYTF. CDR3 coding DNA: TGTGCCAGCAGCCCGACAGGGGAGGGGTATGGCTACACCTTC.

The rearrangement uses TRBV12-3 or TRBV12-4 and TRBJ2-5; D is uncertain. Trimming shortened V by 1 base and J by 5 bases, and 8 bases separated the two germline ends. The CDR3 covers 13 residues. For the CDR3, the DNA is TGTGCCAGCAGTTTAGAGGTGGTGGAGACCCAGTACTTC. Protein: CASSLEVVETQYF.

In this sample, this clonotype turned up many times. CDR3 coding DNA: TGTGCCAGTAGTCGGGCAGAAACTAGCAATCAGCCCCAGCATTTT. Amino acid sequence: CASSRAETSNQPQHF. J is TRBJ1-5 and V is TRBV19; no firm D call. V lost 5 bases and J 0 bases, leaving 11 bases between the germline ends. CDR3 length: 15 amino acids. From germline, CDR1 is LNHDA and CDR2 SQIVND (reference sequence).

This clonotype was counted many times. CDR3 coding DNA: TGTGCCAGCAGCCTTTTAGACAGGGGTTGGTATGGCTACACCTTC. Protein sequence: CASSLLDRGWYGYTF. V is TRBV7-2 and J is TRBJ1-2; 8 positions agree with TRBD1. Germline values: CDR1 SGHTA, CDR2 FQGNSA. CDR3 length: 15 amino acids. V dropped 5 bases and J dropped 5; count of bases not matched to a gene: 10.

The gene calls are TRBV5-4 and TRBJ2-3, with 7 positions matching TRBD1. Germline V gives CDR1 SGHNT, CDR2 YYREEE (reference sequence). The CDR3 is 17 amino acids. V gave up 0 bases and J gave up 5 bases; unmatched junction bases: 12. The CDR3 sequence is CASSLEGAPFRVDTQYF. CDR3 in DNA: TGTGCCAGCAGCTTGGAGGGGGCCCCGTTTAGGGTAGATACGCAGTATTTT.